The present TCR beta chain was sequenced within a study of blood T cell repertoires in COVID-19. Across the whole study: There were acute and convalescent COVID-19 samples, and they came from the United States, Italy and Spain. In each case, the material was cDNA or gDNA derived from T cells, B-cell-depleted T cells, or PBMCs.

This clone was detected a few times. TCRdb's table, derived via immunoSEQ multiplex PCR, lists solely in-frame clones and lacks some. The sample has over 150,000 clones; around 80% are singletons. Trimming removed 6 bases from V and 3 bases from J; junction bases left unmatched: 4. This CDR3 spans 14 amino acids. CDR1 and CDR2 (germline): SQVTM, ANQGSEA. Input material: peripheral blood. The TCR comes from a woman between 55 and 75 years old with acute or convalescent COVID-19. V is TRBV29-1 and J is TRBJ2-1, with 11 bases lining up with TRBD2. The CDR3 spells CSVPGLAGYNEQFF. CDR3 coding DNA: TGCAGCGTACCCGGACTAGCGGGCTACAATGAGCAGTTCTTC.